These T cell receptor beta chains were read from a single sample in a study of OX40 agonist ivuxolimab in advanced cancers. Produced via immunoSEQ multiplex PCR; TCRdb's table is partial and in-frame only. The repertoire holds tens of thousands of clones, with approximately 91% as singletons. The source material was CD4+ or CD8+ T cells sorted from blood, sampled in a trial of the OX40 agonist ivuxolimab. The receptors here all came from an adult with an advanced solid tumor such as melanoma, head and neck, liver or kidney cancer. CDR3s include the opening cysteine and the closing phenylalanine or tryptophan. The D gene is left open where the match is weak. Rows give clone size only sometimes, using once, few, many, or a class for an expanded clone.

CDR3 DNA	CDR3 protein	D gene	clone size	V gene	J gene
TGCAGCGCCCGGGGACAGGGCAACACTGAAGCTTTCTTT	CSARGQGNTEAFF	TRBD1	.	TRBV29-1	TRBJ1-1
TGTGCCTGGTCCTTAGCGGGGGTGACAGATACGCAGTATTTT	CAWSLAGVTDTQYF	TRBD2	.	TRBV30	TRBJ2-3
TGTGCCAGCAGCCGAGGCCGGACAGGGTTGATACACGAGCAGTACTTC	CASSRGRTGLIHEQYF	TRBD1	few	TRBV7-9	TRBJ2-7
TGTGCCTGGAGTCCCGCCTCCTATAATTCACCCCTCCACTTT	CAWSPASYNSPLHF	.	.	TRBV30	TRBJ1-6
TGTGCCAGCAGTCCCGGGACAGGGGGTATGCAGTTCTTC	CASSPGTGGMQFF	TRBD1	.	TRBV6-6	TRBJ2-1
TGTGCCAGCAGCGCGCGGTGGGGATCGGCAGAGGTGAGGGACATTCAGTACTTC	CASSARWGSAEVRDIQYF	.	.	TRBV14	TRBJ2-4
TGCGCCAGCAGTCAACCGGGACAGGGGAGCTCCTACGAGCAGTACTTC	CASSQPGQGSSYEQYF	TRBD1	.	TRBV23-1	TRBJ2-7
TGCGCCAGCAGCCAAGATCCAAGGACAGCTAGCTTT	CASSQDPRTASF	.	.	TRBV4-1	TRBJ1-1
TGTGCCAGCAGCTTACGGCAGGGGGATAGCACTGAAGCTTTCTTT	CASSLRQGDSTEAFF	TRBD1	.	TRBV7-9	TRBJ1-1
TGTGCCATCAGTGTTAGGACAGGGGATTCACCCCTCCACTTT	CAISVRTGDSPLHF	TRBD1	.	TRBV10-3	TRBJ1-6
TGCGCCAGCAGCTGGGGGACAGGAAACACCGGGGAGCTGTTTTTT	CASSWGTGNTGELFF	TRBD1	.	TRBV5-1	TRBJ2-2
TGTGCCTGGAGCGGGGCCCTCACAGATACGCAGTATTTT	CAWSGALTDTQYF	.	.	TRBV30	TRBJ2-3
TGTGCCAGCAGTTACTCAGGGGCGCAGGACTATGGCTACACCTTC	CASSYSGAQDYGYTF	.	.	TRBV6-5	TRBJ1-2
TGTGCCAGCAGCTTGGCCTCCCAGGCCACCTCTGGAAACACCATATATTTT	CASSLASQATSGNTIYF	.	.	TRBV7-2	TRBJ1-3
TGTGCCAGCAGCTTCCGTAGGGACAGGGATTACAATGAGCAGTTCTTC	CASSFRRDRDYNEQFF	TRBD1	.	TRBV7-9	TRBJ2-1
TGTGCCACCAGCAGTGTGCGGGACACTGAAGCTTTCTTT	CATSSVRDTEAFF	.	.	TRBV5-6	TRBJ1-1
TGTGCCAGCAGCCACTACAATGAGCAGTTCTTC	CASSHYNEQFF	.	.	TRBV14	TRBJ2-1
TGTGCCAGCAGCAATAGGGGACCCTCTAGCACAGATACGCAGTATTTT	CASSNRGPSSTDTQYF	.	.	TRBV21-1	TRBJ2-3
TGCGCCAGCAGCCCCGGGGCACCGCGCTCTGGGGCCAACGTCCTGACTTTC	CASSPGAPRSGANVLTF	.	.	TRBV4-1	TRBJ2-6
TGTGCCAGCAGTTACTCCCAATCTGGCAATCAGCCCCAGCATTTT	CASSYSQSGNQPQHF	.	.	TRBV6-6	TRBJ1-5
TGTGCCAGCAGCCCCCCCACGGGGCAGGGCTACACCTTC	CASSPPTGQGYTF	.	.	TRBV7-9	TRBJ1-2
TGCGCCAGCAGCTTGAGAACTAGCGGGGGGGAGACCCAGTACTTC	CASSLRTSGGETQYF	TRBD2	.	TRBV5-1	TRBJ2-5
TGTGCCACCGAAGACAGGAACCGTCAGCCCCAGCATTTT	CATEDRNRQPQHF	.	.	TRBV10-3	TRBJ1-5
TGCGCCAGCAGCTCAACGCTAGGGAGAGCGGATGAAAAACTGTTTTTT	CASSSTLGRADEKLFF	.	.	TRBV4-3	TRBJ1-4
TGTGCCTGGAGTATGGGAACTGAAGCTTTCTTT	CAWSMGTEAFF	.	.	TRBV30	TRBJ1-1
TGTGCCAGCAGTGCGGAACGGAACTATGGCTACACCTTC	CASSAERNYGYTF	.	.	TRBV6-4	TRBJ1-2
TGTGCCTGGAGTGCGGGCATCTACGAGCAGTACTTC	CAWSAGIYEQYF	.	.	TRBV30	TRBJ2-7
TGTGCCAGCAGTTATGGGACAGGGAGGTACGAGCAGTACTTC	CASSYGTGRYEQYF	TRBD1	.	TRBV6-5	TRBJ2-7
TGTGCCAGCAGCTTCAGGCAGCCTGCAACTAATGAAAAACTGTTTTTT	CASSFRQPATNEKLFF	.	.	TRBV7-8	TRBJ1-4
TGTGCCAGCAGCAAAGGTGGACAGGGCTACGAGCAGTACTTC	CASSKGGQGYEQYF	TRBD1	.	TRBV11-3	TRBJ2-7
TGTGCCAGCAGCTACCGGGACTCTACCGGGGAGCTGTTTTTT	CASSYRDSTGELFF	.	.	TRBV4-2	TRBJ2-2
TGTGCCAGCAATTGGGACTCCTATAATTCACCCCTCCACTTT	CASNWDSYNSPLHF	.	.	TRBV2	TRBJ1-6
TGCGCCAGCAGTGACGGCGGGGGGGCCCCCGGGGAGCTGTTTTTT	CASSDGGGAPGELFF	TRBD2	.	TRBV10-1	TRBJ2-2
TGTGCCAGTGGGAGGGACCCAGTGAACTATGGCTACACCTTC	CASGRDPVNYGYTF	.	.	TRBV5-5	TRBJ1-2
TGTGCCACCAGTGGGACAGACGAAAAACTGTTTTTT	CATSGTDEKLFF	TRBD1	.	TRBV15	TRBJ1-4
TGCGCCAGCAGCTTGGGCAGGGGGCTTGGAAACACCATATATTTT	CASSLGRGLGNTIYF	TRBD1	.	TRBV5-1	TRBJ1-3
TGTGCCAGCAGCTTGGGTTTAGACAGGCGCCCGGGGGAGACCCAGTACTTC	CASSLGLDRRPGETQYF	.	few	TRBV7-9	TRBJ2-5
TGTGCCAGCAGCGGTGAGGGGTCGTCTGGAAACACCATATATTTT	CASSGEGSSGNTIYF	.	.	TRBV11-2	TRBJ1-3
TGTGCCTGGAGTGTAAGAGCAGGGAACTATGGCTACACCTTC	CAWSVRAGNYGYTF	.	.	TRBV30	TRBJ1-2
TGCGCCAGCAGCCAGAGGCTGGTCAGAAAGCAAGAGACCCAGTACTTC	CASSQRLVRKQETQYF	.	.	TRBV4-1	TRBJ2-5
TGTGCCTGGAGAGGGCTGGGACAGGCCATCTCTGGAAACACCATATATTTT	CAWRGLGQAISGNTIYF	TRBD1	.	TRBV30	TRBJ1-3
TGTGCCAGCAGTGAAGGGCCCAGCTACTATGGCTACACCTTC	CASSEGPSYYGYTF	.	.	TRBV6-1	TRBJ1-2
TGCAGCGTTGAAAGGGGCCAGGGAAAGGGCTACACCTTC	CSVERGQGKGYTF	.	.	TRBV29-1	TRBJ1-2
TGCAGCGTTGGGCAGGGACAGACCTATGGCTACACCTTC	CSVGQGQTYGYTF	TRBD1	.	TRBV29-1	TRBJ1-2
TGTGCCCGGGGGGCAGGGATGGAGACCCAGTACTTC	CARGAGMETQYF	.	.	TRBV2	TRBJ2-5
TGTGCCAGCAGCTTGGGACAGGGAGAATACGAGCAGTACTTC	CASSLGQGEYEQYF	TRBD1	.	TRBV5-4	TRBJ2-7